The 12 T cell receptor beta chains listed next were all sequenced from one sample in a study of HIV-infected children after antiretroviral therapy interruption. Specified treatment: PENTA 11 planned treatment interruption arm or continuous ART arm. RNA-based 3' RACE libraries used unique molecular identifiers. A single record per CDR3 protein comes from TCRdb applying MiXCR to the 3' RACE reads. The repertoire holds about 89,000 distinct CDR3 sequences, with approximately 6.9% as singletons. The specimen comprised CD45RA+ CD4+ T cells from PBMCs, pooled from several time points, sampled from a donor given antiretroviral therapy, either interrupted or continuous. The subset denotes: naive CD4+ CD45RA+ CD45RO- T cells. The source of these receptors is a pool of human donors with HIV.

In this sample, this clonotype turned up many times. V and J are TRBV3-1 and TRBJ2-3; D is unclear. V was pared by 5 bases and J by 2 bases, with 2 bases between. Germline CDR1 is LGHDT and CDR2 is YNNKEL (reference sequence). The CDR3 spans 11 residues. The CDR3 here is CASSNTDTQYF. CDR3 nucleotide sequence: TGTGCCAGCAGCAACACAGATACGCAGTATTTT.

The J gene is TRBJ1-2, the V gene TRBV6-2 or TRBV6-3; D not certain. Trimming cost V 2 bases and J 5 bases, with 9 bases left between them. The germline V gene has CDR1 MNHEY and CDR2 SVGEGT. The CDR3 contains 13 residues. DNA of the CDR3: TGTGCCAGCAGTTACACGGGGAATTATGGCTACACCTTC. Residues: CASSYTGNYGYTF.

The V and J genes are TRBV10-3 and TRBJ1-1; the D gene is possibly TRBD1 (5 bases). Germline CDR1 reads ENHRY; CDR2 reads SYGVKD. V lost 9 bases and J 6 bases, leaving 17 bases between the germline ends. This CDR3 contains 13 residues. The CDR3 spells CAILNQGLAEAFF. The CDR3 DNA follows: TGTGCCATTCTAAACCAGGGACTGGCTGAAGCTTTCTTT.

This clonotype came up many times. The rearrangement joins TRBV7-6 to TRBJ2-3, with 11 nucleotides matching TRBD2. CDR1 SGHVS and CDR2 FNYEAQ come from the germline V gene. Trimming took 5 bases from V and 2 from J; bases not matched to a gene: 6. The CDR3 runs to 16 residues. The CDR3 here is CASSLGTSGYTDTQYF. CDR3 coding DNA: TGTGCCAGCAGCCTAGGGACTAGCGGCTACACAGATACGCAGTATTTT.

Many counts were recorded for this clonotype. This sequence joins TRBV5-6 and TRBJ2-2, with TRBD1 matching 7 bases. CDR3 length: 15 residues. The J segment lost 6 bases and the V segment lost 0 bases, leaving 5 bases of the junction unmatched. CDR1 is SGHDT, CDR2 YYEEEE, per germline. This chain's CDR3 is CASSLARQGPGELFF. Written as DNA, the CDR3 is TGTGCCAGCAGCTTGGCCCGACAGGGTCCCGGGGAGCTGTTTTTT.

This clonotype was found a few times. V usage is TRBV10-3 and J usage is TRBJ1-4; TRBD1 matches at 9 bases. CDR1 is ENHRY, CDR2 SYGVKD, per germline. The CDR3 covers 14 residues. J gave up 5 bases and V 10 bases, and 8 bases lay outside the gene matches. This chain's CDR3 is CASGPGTGNEKLFF. The CDR3 coding sequence is TGTGCCAGCGGGCCTGGGACAGGGAATGAAAAACTGTTTTTT.

The chain's CDR3 is CASSPGLFNIQYF. The CDR3 DNA reads TGTGCCAGCAGCCCGGGACTATTCAACATTCAGTACTTC. This chain connects TRBV11-2 to TRBJ2-4; 7 bases are shared with TRBD2. The CDR3 has 13 residues. V was pared by 5 bases and J by 7 bases, with 5 bases of the junction left unmatched. Germline V gene lookup returns CDR1 SGHAT and CDR2 FQNNGV.

This clonotype was recorded at least ten times. The CDR3, as DNA: TGTGCCAGCAGCGTAGCTTCCGTTGGCGGGGGGGCACCAGATACGCAGTATTTT. Translation gives CASSVASVGGGAPDTQYF. The chain employs TRBV9 and TRBJ2-3, with 9 bases fitting TRBD2. CDR3 length: 18 residues. Trimming cost V 0 bases and J 4 bases; bases outside gene matches: 12. The germline V gene has CDR1 SGDLS and CDR2 YYNGEE.

This clonotype was seen only a few times. The V gene is TRBV6-6, the J gene TRBJ2-3; TRBD2 aligns across 13 bases. Germline V lookup: CDR1 MNHNY, CDR2 SVGAGI (reference sequence). The CDR3 consists of 20 residues. Losses at the gene ends were 4 bases for V and 0 bases for J; bases not matched to a gene: 13. The CDR3 coding sequence is TGTGCCAGCAGTTGGCCGGGACTAGCGGGGATTAGATCTAGCACAGATACGCAGTATTTT. Protein: CASSWPGLAGIRSSTDTQYF.

The chain carries TRBV7-1 and TRBJ1-2; a possible D gene is TRBD1 (6 bases). TRBV7-1 is flagged as an ORF with uncertain function. Trimming shortened V by 3 bases and J by 3 bases, and 14 bases separated the two germline ends. The CDR3 loop spans 15 amino acids. CDR3 nucleotide sequence: TGTGCCAGCAGCTCCAGGGGTCGCAACTACTATGGCTACACCTTC. Protein: CASSSRGRNYYGYTF.

The J gene is TRBJ2-3, the V gene TRBV14; possibly TRBD1 or TRBD2 for D (5 bases each). In germline, CDR1 is SGHDN, CDR2 FVKESK. With 4 bases removed from V and 3 bases from J, the gap between germline ends came to 23 bases. The CDR3 contains 18 residues. CDR3 bases: TGTGCCAGCAGCCCCCTCGGAGGTGGGGGAGCGGCGACAGATACGCAGTATTTT. Its protein is CASSPLGGGGAATDTQYF.

This clonotype came up a few times. J is TRBJ2-5 and V is TRBV21-1; the D call TRBD1 from the table was never checked on the DNA. TRBV21-1 is a listed pseudogene. The length of the CDR3 is 16 residues. CDR3 sequence (DNA): TGTGCCAGCAGCAAAGAGGGGGTAGAGTCGGAAGAGACCCAGTACTTC. This codes for CASSKEGVESEETQYF.